Below, 8 T cell receptor beta chains from the same sample are listed, as sequenced in a study of blood T cell repertoires in COVID-19. Some clones are missing from TCRdb's copy, which holds only in-frame ones; the method was immunoSEQ multiplex PCR. The table records over 200,000 clones, roughly 86% of them present only once. Sequenced sample: peripheral blood. The receptors stem from a man in his forties or fifties who had recovered from COVID-19.

The J gene is TRBJ2-3, the V gene TRBV10-3, with 8 bases matching TRBD2. CDR3 length equals 16 residues. Germline CDR1 and CDR2: ENHRY and SYGVKD. After removal of 0 bases from V and 3 bases from J, the junction contained 5 bases not matched to a gene. The CDR3, as DNA: TGTGCCATCAGTGAGTCGACGGGGGGGCGGACAGATACGCAGTATTTT. Translating it yields CAISESTGGRTDTQYF.

The chain carries TRBV27 and TRBJ2-7; unclear D gene. The germline V and J ends were trimmed by 3 bases and 6 bases, with 6 bases remaining between them. CDR1 and CDR2 from the germline V gene are MNHEY and SMNVEV (reference sequence). The CDR3 is 11 residues long. CDR3 DNA sequence: TGTGCCAGCAGTTTGCTCGGCGAGCAGTACTTC. Its translation: CASSLLGEQYF.

The chain recombines TRBV18 with TRBJ2-7, with 16 bases that match TRBD2. V shed 3 bases, J shed 5 bases, and the junction held 10 bases outside the gene matches. There are 18 residues in the CDR3. Germline CDR1 and CDR2: KGHSH and LQKENI. In nucleotides, the CDR3 is TGTGCCAGCTCACCCCAAGGGACTAGCGGGGGGGCCGTCCACGAGCAGTACTTC. Amino acid sequence: CASSPQGTSGGAVHEQYF.

The chain recombines TRBV20-1 with TRBJ2-7, with TRBD2 identical over 8 bases. V was clipped by 3 bases and J by 5 bases; unmatched bases: 9. The V gene's germline CDR1 is DFQATT and CDR2 SNEGSKA (reference sequence). CDR3 length equals 14 residues. The CDR3 DNA follows: TGCAGTGCTAGTACGGGGGGGCCTTCAGACGAGCAGTACTTC. It specifies CSASTGGPSDEQYF.

The chain uses TRBV6-5 and TRBJ1-1; 8 nucleotides align to TRBD1. This CDR3 has 14 amino acids. Germline lookup yields CDR1 MNHEY and CDR2 SVGAGI. V shed 6 bases, J shed 4 bases, and the junction held 7 bases outside the gene matches. The CDR3 region is CASRYDRGPTEAFF. DNA of the CDR3: TGTGCCAGCAGGTACGACAGGGGACCCACTGAAGCTTTCTTT.

The count of this clone is one. The chain links TRBV18 to TRBJ1-2; 12 positions agree with TRBD1. Germline values: CDR1 KGHSH, CDR2 LQKENI. The CDR3 extends over 15 amino acids. J gave up 9 bases and V 0 bases, and 5 bases lay outside the gene matches. The CDR3 nucleotides read TGTGCCAGCTCACCACCTGGGACAGGGGGCGAAAGCTACACCTTC. This encodes CASSPPGTGGESYTF.

The chain recombines TRBV7-6 with TRBJ2-7; D remains ambiguous. Trimming took 3 bases from V and 4 from J, leaving 10 bases between them. The germline gives CDR1 SGHVS, CDR2 FNYEAQ. The CDR3 contains 13 residues. The CDR3 region has the DNA TGTGCCAGCAGCTTCCTCCCCCAGTACGAGCAGTACTTC. Its translation is CASSFLPQYEQYF.

V is TRBV23-1 and J is TRBJ2-7, with TRBD2 identical over 7 bases. TRBV23-1 is filed as an ORF, its function uncertain. Losses at the gene ends were 2 bases for V and 2 bases for J; bases not matched to a gene: 9. The CDR3 loop spans 16 amino acids. As DNA, the CDR3 is TGCGCCAGCAGTCAAAAAACTAGCGCCCCGACCTACGAGCAGTACTTC. Protein product: CASSQKTSAPTYEQYF.